This T cell receptor (beta chain) came from a study of cytomegalovirus exposure and HLA in healthy donors. The CDR3 loop spans 16 amino acids. The germline V and J ends were trimmed by 0 bases and 0 bases, with 9 bases remaining between them. Germline CDR1 and CDR2: MGHRA and YSYEKL. The primer mix had 60 Vbeta and 13 Jbeta primers. Clones were sequenced by immunoSEQ multiplex PCR, and TCRdb holds only the in-frame ones, with some missing. The sample records 150,000 to 200,000 clones, roughly four fifths being singletons. The sequencing sample was made of PBMCs. The receptor comes from a woman aged 40 to 55 in good health and CMV-seronegative. V usage is TRBV4-1 and J usage is TRBJ2-1; D gene uncertain. The CDR3 protein is CASSQDLRSSYNEQFF. In nucleotides, the CDR3 is TGCGCCAGCAGCCAAGATCTCAGAAGCTCCTACAATGAGCAGTTCTTC.